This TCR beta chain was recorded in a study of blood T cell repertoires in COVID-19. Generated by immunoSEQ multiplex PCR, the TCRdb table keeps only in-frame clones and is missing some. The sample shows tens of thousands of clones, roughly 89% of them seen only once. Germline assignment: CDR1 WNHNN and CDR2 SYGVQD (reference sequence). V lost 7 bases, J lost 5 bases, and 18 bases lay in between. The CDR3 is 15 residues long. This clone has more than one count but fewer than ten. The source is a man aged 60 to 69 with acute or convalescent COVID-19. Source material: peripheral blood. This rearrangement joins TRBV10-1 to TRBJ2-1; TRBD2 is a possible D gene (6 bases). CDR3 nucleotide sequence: TGCGCCAGCACTCCAAAGCCCTGGGAGGACAATGAGCAGTTCTTC. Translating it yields CASTPKPWEDNEQFF.